This T cell receptor (beta chain) stems from a study of blood T cells in healthy people across ages. Regarding the study as a whole: Unsorted PBMCs blocked a conclusive comparison of naive and antigen-experienced cells.

A second roughly 6 to 12 cycle PCR used barcoded and J-beta primers. Researchers report that a template-switch adaptor with 12 random nucleotides tagged each cDNA molecule. TCRdb independently ran MiXCR on the 5' RACE reads; one entry per CDR3 protein. The repertoire includes about a million distinct CDR3 sequences, roughly 52% of them detected once, and roughly 12% sits in the top ten. The CDR3 covers 12 residues. V lost 7 bases and J 2 bases, leaving 9 bases between the germline ends. Looked up from germline, CDR1 is MDHEN and CDR2 is SYDVKM. To note about this clonotype: Its antigen is still unknown.

Per sample, a minimum of 6.5 million PBMCs were isolated. Source material: blood. The chain employs TRBV28 and TRBJ2-7; possible D gene TRBD2, 6 bases. This TCR was recovered from a man aged 25 to 40 in good health. CDR3: CASMRGTYEQYF. CDR3 in DNA: TGTGCCAGCATGCGGGGTACCTACGAGCAGTACTTC. Filled out from reference TRBV28 and TRBJ2-7, the complete variable domain reads DVKVTQSSRYLVKRTGEKVFLECVQDMDHENMFWYRQDPGLGLRLIYFSYDVKMKEKGDIPEGYSVSREKKERFSLILESASTNQTSMYLCASMRGTYEQYFGPGTRLTVT.